This T cell receptor (beta chain) was obtained from a study of tumor and adjacent non-tumor tissue in lung cancer. Study context: Aged about 31 to 85 years, patients included approximately 11 men and 4 to 6 women with stage I to III disease.

The template was RNA from unsorted bulk tissue. More than 3 cm separated this lung sample from the edge of the tumor. A word on this clonotype: A much larger clone differs from this one at a single base, so this may be a read error.

Germline CDR1 is MNHNS and CDR2 is SASEGT. The CDR3 sequence is 14 residues long. The library came from three nested PCR rounds adapted from ARM-PCR protocols. TCRdb fed the multiplex PCR reads into MiXCR, producing one record per CDR3 protein. The sample consists of almost 75,000 distinct CDR3 sequences, around two thirds of them appearing once. What was sequenced was distant non-tumor lung tissue. The origin of this receptor is a woman aged 45-60 years with non-small cell lung cancer. The chain recombines TRBV6-1 with TRBJ2-2, with D possibly TRBD1 on 5 matching bases. The CDR3 sequence: CANSLSGASGELFF. The CDR3 DNA reads as TGTGCCAACAGTCTTTCTGGGGCATCCGGGGAGCTGTTTTTT.